Listed below are T cell receptor beta chains from one sample, sequenced in a study of blood T cell repertoires in COVID-19. This table comes from immunoSEQ multiplex PCR, and its TCRdb copy is limited to in-frame clones, with some not included. This sample yields more than 150,000 clones, of which 81% are seen a single time; 9.5% to 15% belongs to the top ten. Specimen: peripheral blood. These receptors came from a woman of 80 years or more with COVID-19, enrolled during active disease. Both conserved end residues are part of each CDR3. A D gene is named only where the DNA matches it firmly.

length: 14; V: TRBV6-5; J: TRBJ1-1; D: TRBD1; CDR3: CASKNPGTGPEAFF; DNA: TGTGCCAGCAAAAACCCCGGGACAGGGCCTGAAGCTTTCTTT
length: 14; V: TRBV3-1/TRBV3-2; J: TRBJ1-6; D: -; CDR3: CASSPRRDNSPLHF; DNA: TGTGCCAGCAGCCCCCGCCGGGATAATTCACCCCTCCACTTT
length: 16; V: TRBV19; J: TRBJ2-7; D: -; CDR3: CASSAFIASPDYEQYF; DNA: TGTGCCAGTAGTGCCTTTATAGCTAGTCCGGATTACGAGCAGTACTTC
length: 16; V: TRBV7-9; J: TRBJ2-3; D: TRBD1; CDR3: CASSRAGQGGTDTQYF; DNA: TGTGCCAGCAGCCGGGCGGGACAGGGGGGAACAGATACGCAGTATTTT
length: 18; V: TRBV3-1/TRBV3-2; J: TRBJ2-1; D: TRBD2; CDR3: CASSPLAGGKDSYNEQFF; DNA: TGTGCCAGCAGCCCGTTAGCGGGGGGCAAAGACTCCTACAATGAGCAGTTCTTC
length: 13; V: TRBV30; J: TRBJ1-2; D: -; CDR3: CAWSPRVDYGYTF; DNA: TGTGCCTGGTCCCCCCGGGTGGACTATGGCTACACCTTC
length: 13; V: TRBV6-6; J: TRBJ2-3; D: -; CDR3: CASKPNLGEAQYF; DNA: TGTGCCAGCAAACCCAACCTGGGAGAGGCGCAGTATTTT
length: 15; V: TRBV6-2/TRBV6-3; J: TRBJ1-2; D: -; CDR3: CASSYRARGIYGYTF; DNA: TGTGCCAGCAGTTACAGGGCCCGGGGGATCTATGGCTACACCTTC
length: 16; V: TRBV4-1; J: TRBJ2-1; D: TRBD2; CDR3: CASSQDPTGGYNEQFF; DNA: TGCGCCAGCAGCCAAGACCCAACGGGAGGATACAATGAGCAGTTCTTC
length: 15; V: TRBV7-9; J: TRBJ2-7; D: TRBD2; CDR3: CASSGTSGSVYEQYF; DNA: TGTGCCAGCAGCGGAACTAGCGGGAGTGTGTACGAGCAGTACTTC